The T cell receptor (beta chain) under discussion was sequenced for a study of T cells in Graves' hyperthyroidism and ophthalmopathy. Study overall: At the time of initial diagnosis and before any treatment, peripheral blood was collected.

CDR3 length: 13 residues. Germline CDR1 and CDR2: MDHEN and SYDVKM. V lost 5 bases and J lost 1, with 7 bases in between. This clonotype was seen repeatedly, ten times or more. Its antigen is unknown. It was uncontrolled infection, other autoimmune disease, pregnancy or lactation that excluded patients. Blood sampling occurred at first hyperthyroidism diagnosis, ahead of any ophthalmopathy symptoms. Amplified TCR beta CDR3 regions derived from RNA transcripts. An initial round of RT-PCR targeting the TCR CDR3 relied on the HTBI primer set. TCRdb re-derived calls from the multiplex PCR reads in MiXCR, one entry per CDR3 protein. Of some 600,000 distinct CDR3 sequences listed, around 13% are singletons. Overall study findings and caveats: The blood repertoire included most of the expanded thyroid clonotypes above 0.001.

What was sequenced was blood. This rearrangement joins TRBV28 to TRBJ2-3, with D possibly TRBD2 on 5 matching bases. This sequence originates from a woman aged 25 to 39 with Graves' hyperthyroidism that later progressed to Graves' ophthalmopathy. The chain's CDR3 is CASSQEGTDTQYF. The CDR3 DNA reads as TGTGCCAGCAGTCAGGAGGGCACAGATACGCAGTATTTT.